Below are 18 T cell receptor beta chains sequenced from a single sample in a study of cytomegalovirus exposure and HLA in healthy donors. The PCR had 60 Vbeta and 13 Jbeta primers. TCRdb keeps only in-frame clones here, not all; method: immunoSEQ multiplex PCR. This sample has about 100,000 clones, with 78% found just once. Sequenced sample: PBMCs. The receptors originated from a woman aged 55-75 years in good health and CMV-seronegative.

The V and J genes are TRBV6-1 and TRBJ1-2; 12 nucleotides line up with TRBD1. J lost 7 bases, V lost 10 bases, and 4 bases had no gene match. In germline, CDR1 is MNHNS, CDR2 SASEGT. The CDR3 sequence is 12 residues long. The CDR3, as DNA: TGTGCCACCGGGGACAGGGGGCCTGGCTACACCTTC. This gives the protein CATGDRGPGYTF.

The sample holds a few counts of this clone. The rearrangement joins TRBV5-4 to TRBJ1-1, with TRBD1 matching over 8 bases. CDR3 length equals 14 residues. Germline CDR1 is SGHNT and CDR2 is YYREEE (reference sequence). J lost 5 bases, V lost 4 bases, and 7 bases had no gene match. This CDR3 is CASSPTGVGTEAFF. CDR3 nucleotides: TGTGCCAGCAGCCCGACAGGGGTGGGAACTGAAGCTTTCTTT.

The CDR3 is CASSLEAGGVNEQFF. CDR3 nucleotides: TGTGCCAGCAGCTTAGAGGCAGGGGGCGTGAATGAGCAGTTCTTC. The chain uses TRBV11-2 and TRBJ2-1, with 8 bases fitting TRBD1. The J segment lost 7 bases and the V segment lost 0 bases, leaving 5 bases of the junction unmatched. Germline CDR1 is SGHAT and CDR2 is FQNNGV. The CDR3 length is 15 residues.

This clone was counted once. This chain links TRBV5-1 with TRBJ1-1, with D hard to call. In germline, CDR1 is SGHRS, CDR2 YFSETQ. The V end lost 0 bases, the J end lost 4 bases, and 13 bases lay between the germline ends. The CDR3 is 15 residues long. Written as DNA, the CDR3 is TGCGCCAGCAGCTTGGCCATAGGCCGGGGCACTGAAGCTTTCTTT. Its protein product is CASSLAIGRGTEAFF.

This clone was found once. This chain links TRBV27 with TRBJ1-2; 7 bases are a match to TRBD1. Germline V lookup: CDR1 MNHEY, CDR2 SMNVEV (reference sequence). V trimming: 1 base; J trimming: 4 bases; junction bases outside the gene matches: 12. This CDR3 is built from 17 residues. DNA of the CDR3: TGTGCCAGCAGTTTATACGCGGGACAGCGGTCTACCTATGGCTACACCTTC. Its protein product is CASSLYAGQRSTYGYTF.

The CDR3 coding sequence is TGTGCCACCAGCATTGCCCCTAGCGGGAGAGGGGAGACCCAGTACTTC. Its protein is CATSIAPSGRGETQYF. The chain is built from TRBV15 and TRBJ2-5, with 10 bases lining up with TRBD2. From germline, CDR1 is LNHNV and CDR2 YYDKDF (reference sequence). This CDR3 spans 16 amino acids. The J segment lost 5 bases and the V segment lost 4 bases, leaving 10 bases of the junction unmatched.

This chain joins TRBV4-3 and TRBJ2-7; 9 bases agree with TRBD1. V gave up 4 bases and J gave up 2 bases; unmatched junction bases: 3. The CDR3 is 14 amino acids. Germline lookup yields CDR1 LGHNA and CDR2 YSLEER. The CDR3 nucleotides are TGCGCCAGCAGCCCAAACAGGGGGCCCTACGAGCAGTACTTC. Protein sequence: CASSPNRGPYEQYF.

V is TRBV5-6 and J is TRBJ2-3; possible D gene TRBD1, 5 bases. There are 15 residues in the CDR3. Looked up from germline, CDR1 is SGHDT and CDR2 is YYEEEE. Trimming took 5 bases from V and 0 from J, leaving 13 bases between them. The CDR3 region is CASRITGLSTDTQYF. The CDR3 bases are TGTGCCAGCAGGATCACAGGCCTTAGCACAGATACGCAGTATTTT.

The rearrangement uses TRBV5-6 and TRBJ1-1; 7 bases map to TRBD1. The CDR3 has 16 amino acids. Germline CDR1 reads SGHDT; CDR2 reads YYEEEE. Germline trimming cut 2 bases from V and 1 base from J; bases unmatched to any gene: 8. The CDR3 sequence: CASSFQGQPPNTEAFF. For the CDR3, the DNA is TGTGCCAGCAGCTTCCAGGGACAGCCACCGAACACTGAAGCTTTCTTT.

The chain uses TRBV7-2 and TRBJ1-3; D call uncertain. Trimming took off 4 bases at V and 9 bases at J, with 13 bases between the two ends. This CDR3 comprises 13 residues. CDR1 is SGHTA, CDR2 FQGNSA, per germline. The chain's CDR3 is CASSSLPGSTIYF. The DNA of the CDR3 is TGTGCCAGCAGCTCCCTTCCTGGGAGCACCATATATTTT.

This chain links TRBV2 with TRBJ1-3; D gene uncertain. V lost 8 bases and J lost 4, with 12 bases in between. The CDR3 sequence is 13 residues long. Per germline, CDR1 SNHLY and CDR2 FYNNEI. The CDR3 is CASAPRAGNTIYF. The CDR3 coding sequence is TGTGCCAGCGCCCCGCGGGCCGGAAACACCATATATTTT. Looking up the rest from reference TRBV2 and TRBJ1-3 gives the full variable domain: EPEVTQTPSHQVTQMGQEVILRCVPISNHLYFYWYRQILGQKVEFLVSFYNNEISEKSEIFDDQFSVERPDGSNFTLKIRSTKLEDSAMYFCASAPRAGNTIYFGEGSWLTVV.

The genes are TRBV28 and TRBJ1-2, with TRBD1 matching over 10 bases. CDR3 length: 14 residues. Germline V lookup: CDR1 MDHEN, CDR2 SYDVKM. V lost 4 bases to trimming and J lost 8 bases; unmatched junction nucleotides: 7. DNA for the CDR3: TGTGCCAGCAGTTCGACCGGGACAGGGGTGGGCTACACCTTC. Encoded protein: CASSSTGTGVGYTF.

The table lists this clone with a few counts. The chain has TRBV19 and TRBJ2-7, with TRBD1 matching 10 bases. Germline V lookup: CDR1 LNHDA, CDR2 SQIVND (reference sequence). With V trimmed by 5 bases and J by 5 bases, 9 bases remained unmatched. The length of the CDR3 is 15 residues. The DNA of the CDR3 is TGTGCCAGTAGTCGTTCTAGGGACAGGGGCGACGAGCAGTACTTC. Amino acids: CASSRSRDRGDEQYF. The whole variable domain, filled in from reference TRBV19 and TRBJ2-7, reads DGGITQSPKYLFRKEGQNVTLSCEQNLNHDAMYWYRQDPGQGLRLIYYSQIVNDFQKGDIAEGYSVSREKKESFPLTVTSAQKNPTAFYLCASSRSRDRGDEQYFGPGTRLTVT.

The chain has TRBV2 and TRBJ1-1; the D is unclear. Trimming removed 4 bases from V and 5 bases from J, with 14 bases in between. The CDR3 length is 14 residues. The germline gives CDR1 SNHLY, CDR2 FYNNEI. The CDR3, as DNA: TGTGCCAGCAGTGTTACGGGTGTAAGAACTGAAGCTTTCTTT. Protein product: CASSVTGVRTEAFF.

The sample holds a few counts of this clone. The J gene is TRBJ2-7, the V gene TRBV19; TRBD1 matches at 11 bases. The germline gives CDR1 LNHDA, CDR2 SQIVND (reference sequence). Trimming took 5 bases from V and 3 from J; bases not matched to a gene: 3. This CDR3 spans 14 amino acids. CDR3 coding DNA: TGTGCCAGTAGTGCCGGGACAGGGGGCTACGAGCAGTACTTC. Protein sequence: CASSAGTGGYEQYF.

This rearrangement joins TRBV15 to TRBJ2-7; 7 bases fit TRBD2. The J segment lost 6 bases and the V segment lost 2 bases, leaving 1 base of the junction unmatched. This CDR3 is 12 amino acids long. From germline, CDR1 is LNHNV and CDR2 YYDKDF (reference sequence). This chain's CDR3 is CATSRWGGEQYF. As DNA, the CDR3 is TGTGCCACCAGCAGATGGGGGGGCGAGCAGTACTTC.

The chain carries TRBV6-5 and TRBJ1-3, with 7 bases lining up with TRBD1. After removal of 5 bases from V and 1 base from J, the junction contained 5 bases not matched to a gene. Germline V gives CDR1 MNHEY, CDR2 SVGAGI. This CDR3 region has 15 residues. The CDR3 DNA sequence: TGTGCCAGCAGTCCCGGGACAGCGTCTGGAAACACCATATATTTT. Protein: CASSPGTASGNTIYF.

This chain uses TRBV5-4 with TRBJ2-1; D uncertain. V was pared by 3 bases and J by 0 bases, with 13 bases between. The CDR3 covers 16 residues. CDR1 and CDR2 (germline): SGHNT, YYREEE (reference sequence). For the CDR3, the DNA is TGTGCCAGCAGCTCCAGGAAAGGCAGCTCCTACAATGAGCAGTTCTTC. Amino acid sequence: CASSSRKGSSYNEQFF.